This T cell receptor (beta chain) was observed in a study of blood T cell repertoires in COVID-19. Study details: PBMCs, B-cell-depleted T cells, or T cells were the source of the cDNA or gDNA that made up the material.

The CDR3 is 12 residues long. The germline V gene has CDR1 MDHEN and CDR2 SYDVKM. Trimming shortened V by 5 bases and J by 7 bases, and 11 bases separated the two germline ends. The table came from immunoSEQ multiplex PCR; TCRdb's copy has only in-frame clones and leaves some out. Of about 200,000 clones in the sample, over 80% were seen once. Sequences were obtained from peripheral blood. The chain carries TRBV28 and TRBJ1-2; D possibly corresponds to TRBD1 (6 bases). This sequence originates from a human donor in a cohort sampled during active COVID-19. DNA for the CDR3: TGTGCCAGCAGTCACGACAGGCTTGGCTACACCTTC. Residues: CASSHDRLGYTF.